Following are 8 T cell receptor beta chains from one sample sequenced in a study of spatial heterogeneity in lung cancer (dated 2019 in TCRdb). Library prep was done by 5' RACE. The instrument was a NextSeq 500. The public reads were reanalyzed by TCRdb: fastp trimming at Q25, MiXCR alignment, in-frame beta chains only. CDR3 protein sequences are deduplicated, and each keeps its most common genes and DNA. The table for this sample lists around 66,000 distinct CDR3 sequences; approximately 6% of them were counted only once. Roughly 14% of the sample goes to the ten largest clones. The sample's time point label, decoded: sample taken at primary tumor resection. Specimen: PBMCs, collected at surgery. The receptor source for this set is a female donor with early-stage non-small cell lung cancer.

The sample holds many counts of this clonotype. CDR3 sequence: CASSWGARQNYGYTF. CDR3 DNA: TGTGCCAGCAGCTGGGGGGCCCGACAGAACTATGGCTACACCTTC. The chain uses TRBV2 and TRBJ1-2, with D tentatively TRBD1 (6 bases). Germline V gene lookup returns CDR1 SNHLY and CDR2 FYNNEI. CDR3 length: 15 amino acids. Trimming took 6 bases from V and 2 from J, leaving 16 bases between them.

This clonotype has a count of ten or more. The rearrangement joins TRBV2 to TRBJ1-1; a weak D match, TRBD1 (5 bases). CDR3 length equals 15 residues. Germline assignment: CDR1 SNHLY and CDR2 FYNNEI. The germline V and J ends were trimmed by 6 bases and 1 base, with 15 bases remaining between them. The CDR3 coding sequence is TGTGCCAGCAGCCTCTTTACGGGGCAGAACACTGAAGCTTTCTTT. This sequence encodes CASSLFTGQNTEAFF.

This clonotype was recorded at least ten times. The chain links TRBV6-1 to TRBJ1-5, with TRBD1 identical over 7 bases. Trimming took 8 bases from V and 2 from J; bases not matched to a gene: 6. There are 14 residues in the CDR3. Per the germline V gene, CDR1 is MNHNS and CDR2 is SASEGT. The CDR3 bases are TGTGCCAGCGACAGGGAAAGGGGCAATCAGCCCCAGCATTTT. Its translation: CASDRERGNQPQHF.

This clonotype showed up just a few times. The chain recombines TRBV7-8 with TRBJ1-2, with a tentative D call TRBD1 (6 bases). Trimming took 5 bases from V and 0 from J, leaving 13 bases between them. Germline loops: CDR1 SGHVS, CDR2 FQNEAQ. This CDR3 is 15 amino acids long. CDR3 loop: CASSPGQPSNYGYTF. In DNA, the CDR3 is TGTGCCAGCAGCCCCGGACAGCCTTCTAACTATGGCTACACCTTC.

This clonotype was detected a few times. The chain has TRBV19 and TRBJ2-1; TRBD1 agrees at 8 bases. Trimming took 2 bases from V and 1 from J; bases not matched to a gene: 1. Germline V lookup: CDR1 LNHDA, CDR2 SQIVND (reference sequence). This CDR3 has 15 residues. The CDR3 sequence is CASSITGGSYNEQFF. The CDR3 DNA sequence: TGTGCCAGTAGTATAACAGGGGGGTCCTACAATGAGCAGTTCTTC.

This clonotype appeared a few times. The chain couples TRBV5-1 to TRBJ2-7, with D unclear. Germline V gene data show CDR1 as SGHRS and CDR2 as YFSETQ. The CDR3 contains 11 residues. Deletions cut 5 bases from V and 5 bases from J, with 8 bases between. CDR3 region: CASRESNEQYF. The CDR3, as DNA: TGCGCCAGCAGGGAAAGTAACGAGCAGTACTTC.

This clonotype occurred many times. The chain combines TRBV10-3 with TRBJ1-1, with a tentative D call TRBD1 (6 bases). The CDR3 extends over 13 amino acids. The V and J ends lost 6 bases and 1 base respectively, with 9 bases between them. CDR1 is ENHRY and CDR2 is SYGVKD in the germline V gene. The CDR3 region has the DNA TGTGCCATCAGGGGGGACAAGAACACTGAAGCTTTCTTT. Its protein product is CAIRGDKNTEAFF.

This clonotype has only a few counts. The chain recombines TRBV12-5 with TRBJ1-5; D unclear. Germline V gives CDR1 LGHNT, CDR2 FRNRAP. Deletions cut 6 bases from V and 0 bases from J, with 12 bases between. The CDR3 runs to 15 residues. The CDR3 is CASGAYRDSNQPQHF. The CDR3, as DNA: TGTGCTAGTGGGGCCTACAGAGATAGCAATCAGCCCCAGCATTTT.